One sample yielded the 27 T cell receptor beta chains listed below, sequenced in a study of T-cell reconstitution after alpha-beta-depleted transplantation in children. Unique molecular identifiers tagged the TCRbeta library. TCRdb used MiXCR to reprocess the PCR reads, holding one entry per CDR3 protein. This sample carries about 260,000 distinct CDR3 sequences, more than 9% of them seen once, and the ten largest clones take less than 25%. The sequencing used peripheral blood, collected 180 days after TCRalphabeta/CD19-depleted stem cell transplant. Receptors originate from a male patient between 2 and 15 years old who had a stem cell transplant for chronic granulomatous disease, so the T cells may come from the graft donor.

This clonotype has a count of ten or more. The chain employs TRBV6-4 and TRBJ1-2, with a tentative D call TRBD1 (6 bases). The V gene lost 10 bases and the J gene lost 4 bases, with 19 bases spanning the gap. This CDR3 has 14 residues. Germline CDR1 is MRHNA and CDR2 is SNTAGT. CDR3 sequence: CAIPDSVPFYGYTF. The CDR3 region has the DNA TGTGCCATCCCGGACAGCGTCCCCTTCTATGGCTACACCTTC.

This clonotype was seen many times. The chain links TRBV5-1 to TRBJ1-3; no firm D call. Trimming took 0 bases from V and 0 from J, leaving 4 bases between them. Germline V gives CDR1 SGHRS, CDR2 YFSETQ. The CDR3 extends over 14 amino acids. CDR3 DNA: TGCGCCAGCAGCTTGGAGTCCTCTGGAAACACCATATATTTT. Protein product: CASSLESSGNTIYF.

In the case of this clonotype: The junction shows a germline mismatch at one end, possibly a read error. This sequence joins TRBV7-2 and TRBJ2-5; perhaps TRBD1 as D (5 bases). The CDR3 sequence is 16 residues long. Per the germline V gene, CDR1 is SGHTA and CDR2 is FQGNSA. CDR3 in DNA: TGTGCCAGGAGCTTAGGGGTGGCAGGGTTACAAGAGACCCAGTACTTC. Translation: CARSLGVAGLQETQYF.

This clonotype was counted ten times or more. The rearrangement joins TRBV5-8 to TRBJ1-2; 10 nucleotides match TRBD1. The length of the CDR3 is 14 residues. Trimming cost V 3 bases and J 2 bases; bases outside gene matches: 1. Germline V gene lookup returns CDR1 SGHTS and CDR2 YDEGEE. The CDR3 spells CASSWGQGNYGYTF. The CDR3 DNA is TGTGCCAGCAGCTGGGGACAGGGGAACTATGGCTACACCTTC.

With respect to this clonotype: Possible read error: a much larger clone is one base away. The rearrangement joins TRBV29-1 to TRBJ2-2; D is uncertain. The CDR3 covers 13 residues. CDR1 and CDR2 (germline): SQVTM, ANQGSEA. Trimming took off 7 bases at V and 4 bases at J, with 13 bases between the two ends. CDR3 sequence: CSAQDGPTGELFF. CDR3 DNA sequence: TGCAGCGCCCAGGACGGCCCCACCGGGGAGCTGTTTTTT.

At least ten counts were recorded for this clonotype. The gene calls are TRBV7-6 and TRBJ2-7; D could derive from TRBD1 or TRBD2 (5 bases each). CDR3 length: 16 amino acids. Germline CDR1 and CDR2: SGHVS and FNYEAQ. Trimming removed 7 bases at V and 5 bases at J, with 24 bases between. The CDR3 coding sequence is TGTGCCAGCACCCTAAAGAGAGGGGCGAGCCCCAACGAGCAGTACTTC. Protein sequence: CASTLKRGASPNEQYF. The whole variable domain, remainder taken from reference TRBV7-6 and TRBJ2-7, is GAGVSQSPRYKVTKRGQDVALRCDPISGHVSLYWYRQALGQGPEFLTYFNYEAQQDKSGLPNDRFSAERPEGSISTLTIQRTEQRDSAMYRCASTLKRGASPNEQYFGPGTRLTVT.

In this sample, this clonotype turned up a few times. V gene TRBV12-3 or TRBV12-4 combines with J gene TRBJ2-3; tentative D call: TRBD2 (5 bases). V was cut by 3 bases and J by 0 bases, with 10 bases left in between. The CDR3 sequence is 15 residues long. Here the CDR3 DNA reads TGTGCCAGCAGTTTGGACTCCCCTAGCACAGATACGCAGTATTTT. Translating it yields CASSLDSPSTDTQYF.

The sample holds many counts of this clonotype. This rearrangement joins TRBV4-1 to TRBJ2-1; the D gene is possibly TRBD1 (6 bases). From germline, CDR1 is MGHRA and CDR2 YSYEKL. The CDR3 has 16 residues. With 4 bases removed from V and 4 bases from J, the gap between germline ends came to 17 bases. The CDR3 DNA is TGCGCCAGCAGCCGACGTACAGGGAACGATTACAATGAGCAGTTCTTC. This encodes CASSRRTGNDYNEQFF.

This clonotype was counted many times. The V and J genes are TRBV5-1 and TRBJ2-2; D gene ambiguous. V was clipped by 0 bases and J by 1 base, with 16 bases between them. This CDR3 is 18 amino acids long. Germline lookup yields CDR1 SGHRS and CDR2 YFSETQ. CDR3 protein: CASSLGPAGELNTGELFF. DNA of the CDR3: TGCGCCAGCAGCTTGGGGCCGGCTGGAGAATTGAACACCGGGGAGCTGTTTTTT. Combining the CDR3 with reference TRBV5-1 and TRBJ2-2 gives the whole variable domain KAGVTQTPRYLIKTRGQQVTLSCSPISGHRSVSWYQQTPGQGLQFLFEYFSETQRNKGNFPGRFSGRQFSNSRSEMNVSTLELGDSALYLCASSLGPAGELNTGELFFGEGSRLTVL.

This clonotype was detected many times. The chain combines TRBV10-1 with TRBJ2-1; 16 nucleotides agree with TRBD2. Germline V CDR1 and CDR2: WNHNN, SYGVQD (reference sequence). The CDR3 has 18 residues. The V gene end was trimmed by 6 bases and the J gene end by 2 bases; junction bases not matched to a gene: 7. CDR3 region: CASSPGTSGRVPYNEQFF. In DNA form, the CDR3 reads TGCGCCAGCAGCCCCGGGACTAGCGGGAGGGTACCCTACAATGAGCAGTTCTTC.

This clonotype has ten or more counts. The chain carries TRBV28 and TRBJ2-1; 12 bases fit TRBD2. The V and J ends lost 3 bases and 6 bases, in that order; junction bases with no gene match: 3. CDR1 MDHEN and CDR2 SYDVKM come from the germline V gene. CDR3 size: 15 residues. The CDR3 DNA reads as TGTGCCAGCAGTTTTCTAGCGGGAGGGTTCAATGAGCAGTTCTTC. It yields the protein CASSFLAGGFNEQFF.

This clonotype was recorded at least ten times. CDR3: CASSLGPGRPNTGELFF. The CDR3 bases are TGTGCCAGCAGTTTAGGACCGGGACGACCTAACACCGGGGAGCTGTTTTTT. J is TRBJ2-2 and V is TRBV12-3 or TRBV12-4, with D perhaps matching TRBD1 or TRBD2 (5 bases each). This CDR3 spans 17 amino acids. V lost 1 base and J 2 bases, leaving 14 bases between the germline ends.

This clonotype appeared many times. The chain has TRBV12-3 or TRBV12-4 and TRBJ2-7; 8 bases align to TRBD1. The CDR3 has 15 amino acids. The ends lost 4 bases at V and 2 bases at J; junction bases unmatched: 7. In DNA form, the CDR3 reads TGTGCCAGCAGTTCCCGGGACAGGCTACCCTACGAGCAGTACTTC. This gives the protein CASSSRDRLPYEQYF.

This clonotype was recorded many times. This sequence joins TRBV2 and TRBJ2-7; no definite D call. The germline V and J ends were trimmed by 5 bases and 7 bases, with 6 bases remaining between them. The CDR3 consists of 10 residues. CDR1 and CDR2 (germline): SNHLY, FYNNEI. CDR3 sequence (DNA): TGTGCCAGCAGTCGTAAGGAGCAGTACTTC. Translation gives CASSRKEQYF.

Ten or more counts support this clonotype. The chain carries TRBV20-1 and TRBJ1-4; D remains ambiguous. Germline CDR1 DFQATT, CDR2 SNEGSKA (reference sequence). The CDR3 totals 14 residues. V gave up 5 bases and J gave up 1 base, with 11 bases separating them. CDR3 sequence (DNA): TGCAGTGCTCCCCCCCTGGGAACTAATGAAAAACTGTTTTTT. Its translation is CSAPPLGTNEKLFF.

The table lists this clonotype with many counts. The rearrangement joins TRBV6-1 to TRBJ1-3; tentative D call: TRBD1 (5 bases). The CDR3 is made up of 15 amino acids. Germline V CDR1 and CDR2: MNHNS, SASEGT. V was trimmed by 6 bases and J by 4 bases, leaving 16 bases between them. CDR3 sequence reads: CASRPNDGGGNTIYF. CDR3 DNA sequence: TGTGCCAGCAGACCCAATGACGGGGGGGGAAACACCATATATTTT.

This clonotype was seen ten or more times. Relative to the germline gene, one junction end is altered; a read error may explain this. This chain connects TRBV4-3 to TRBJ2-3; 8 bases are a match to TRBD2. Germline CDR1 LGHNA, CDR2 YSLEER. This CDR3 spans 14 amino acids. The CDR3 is CASSQEGSGGETEF. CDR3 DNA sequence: TGCGCCAGCAGCCAAGAAGGAAGCGGGGGAGAAACGGAGTTT.

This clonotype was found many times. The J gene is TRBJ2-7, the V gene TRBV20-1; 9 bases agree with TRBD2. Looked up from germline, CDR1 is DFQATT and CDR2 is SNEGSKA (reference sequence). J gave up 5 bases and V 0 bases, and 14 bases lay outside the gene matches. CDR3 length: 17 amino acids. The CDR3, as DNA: TGCAGTGCTAGAGATCCAGCTAGCGGGAAGGGCCCCCACGAGCAGTACTTC. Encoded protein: CSARDPASGKGPHEQYF.

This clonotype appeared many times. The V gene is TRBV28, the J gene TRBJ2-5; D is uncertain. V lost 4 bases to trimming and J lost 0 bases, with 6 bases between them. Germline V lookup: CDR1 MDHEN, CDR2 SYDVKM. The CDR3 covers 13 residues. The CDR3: CASSWVYQETQYF. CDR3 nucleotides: TGTGCCAGCAGTTGGGTGTACCAAGAGACCCAGTACTTC.

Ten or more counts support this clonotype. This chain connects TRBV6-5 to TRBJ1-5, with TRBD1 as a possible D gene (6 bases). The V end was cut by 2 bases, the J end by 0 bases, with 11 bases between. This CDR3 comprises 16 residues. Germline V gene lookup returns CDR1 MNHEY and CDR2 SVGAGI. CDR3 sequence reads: CASSYPGTPSNQPQHF. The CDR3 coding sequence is TGTGCCAGCAGTTACCCAGGGACACCTAGCAATCAGCCCCAGCATTTT.

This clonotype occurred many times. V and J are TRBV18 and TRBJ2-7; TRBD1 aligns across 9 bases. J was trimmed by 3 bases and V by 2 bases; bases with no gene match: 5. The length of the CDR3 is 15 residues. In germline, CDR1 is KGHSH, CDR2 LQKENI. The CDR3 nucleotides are TGTGCCAGCTCACCATTAACAGGGGGCATCTACGAGCAGTACTTC. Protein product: CASSPLTGGIYEQYF. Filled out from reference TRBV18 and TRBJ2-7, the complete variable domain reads NAGVMQNPRHLVRRRGQEARLRCSPMKGHSHVYWYRQLPEEGLKFMVYLQKENIIDESGMPKERFSAEFPKEGPSILRIQQVVRGDSAAYFCASSPLTGGIYEQYFGPGTRLTVT.

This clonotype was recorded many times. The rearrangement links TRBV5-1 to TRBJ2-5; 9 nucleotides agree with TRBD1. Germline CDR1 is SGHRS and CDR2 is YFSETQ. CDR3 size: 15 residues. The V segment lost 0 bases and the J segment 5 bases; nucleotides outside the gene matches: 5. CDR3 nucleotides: TGCGCCAGCAGCTTGGCACAGGGGGCGGGCGAGACCCAGTACTTC. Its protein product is CASSLAQGAGETQYF.

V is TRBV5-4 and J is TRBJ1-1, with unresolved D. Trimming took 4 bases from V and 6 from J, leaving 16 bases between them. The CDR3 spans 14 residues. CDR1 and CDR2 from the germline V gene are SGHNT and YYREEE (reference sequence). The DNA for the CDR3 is TGTGCCAGCAGCGGCCACGGGAAGCTATCTGAAGCTTTCTTT. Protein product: CASSGHGKLSEAFF.

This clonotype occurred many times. Here the CDR3 DNA reads TGTGCCGAGGGGATCTCCTATAATTCACCCCTCCACTTT. Protein sequence: CAEGISYNSPLHF. V is TRBV28 and J is TRBJ1-6, with D possibly being TRBD1 (5 bases). Per the germline V gene, CDR1 is MDHEN and CDR2 is SYDVKM. V lost 11 bases and J lost 0, with 8 bases in between. This CDR3 contains 13 residues. Complete variable domain (other parts from reference TRBV28 and TRBJ1-6): DVKVTQSSRYLVKRTGEKVFLECVQDMDHENMFWYRQDPGLGLRLIYFSYDVKMKEKGDIPEGYSVSREKKERFSLILESASTNQTSMYLCAEGISYNSPLHFGNGTRLTVT.

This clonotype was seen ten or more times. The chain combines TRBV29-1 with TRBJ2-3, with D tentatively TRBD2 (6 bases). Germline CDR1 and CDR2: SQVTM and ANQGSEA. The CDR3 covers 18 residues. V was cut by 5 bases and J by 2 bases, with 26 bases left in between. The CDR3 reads CSVSTSLRGASFTDTQYF. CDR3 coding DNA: TGCAGCGTTTCGACTAGTCTGAGAGGGGCATCATTCACAGATACGCAGTATTTT.

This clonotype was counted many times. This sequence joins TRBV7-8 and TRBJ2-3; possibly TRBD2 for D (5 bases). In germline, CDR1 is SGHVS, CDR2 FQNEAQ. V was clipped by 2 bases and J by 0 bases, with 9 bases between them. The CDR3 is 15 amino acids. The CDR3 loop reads CASSLIWTSTDTQYF. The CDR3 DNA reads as TGTGCCAGCAGCTTAATCTGGACTAGCACAGATACGCAGTATTTT.

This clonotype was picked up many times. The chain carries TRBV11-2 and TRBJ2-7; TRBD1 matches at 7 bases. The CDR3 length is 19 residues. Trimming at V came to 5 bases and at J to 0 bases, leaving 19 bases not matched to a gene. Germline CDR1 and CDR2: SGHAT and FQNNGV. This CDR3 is CASSPVTEDRADSSYEQYF. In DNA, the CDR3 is TGTGCCAGCAGCCCAGTGACAGAAGACAGGGCCGATAGCTCCTACGAGCAGTACTTC. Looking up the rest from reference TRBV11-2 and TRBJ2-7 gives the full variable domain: EAGVAQSPRYKIIEKRQSVAFWCNPISGHATLYWYQQILGQGPKLLIQFQNNGVVDDSQLPKDRFSAERLKGVDSTLKIQPAKLEDSAVYLCASSPVTEDRADSSYEQYFGPGTRLTVT.